The rows below give T cell receptor beta chains drawn from one sample of a study of human thymus T cells. TCRdb keeps only in-frame clones here, not all; method: immunoSEQ multiplex PCR. The table lists 65,000 to 90,000 clones, roughly 95% of them singletons. The source material was thymus tissue. These TCRs come from a girl under three years old with a congenital heart defect but otherwise immunologically healthy. Both conserved end residues are part of each CDR3. Each record gives: J gene, D gene, clone size, V gene, CDR3 protein, CDR3 DNA. The D gene is left open where the match is weak. Clone size, where shown, is once, few, many, or a class for clones that have expanded.

j_call: TRBJ2-3; d_call: TRBD2; clone_size: -; v_call: TRBV7-6; cdr3_aa: CASSPSGRVLPDTQYF; cdr3_nt: TGTGCCAGCAGCCCCAGCGGGAGGGTGCTGCCAGATACGCAGTATTTT
j_call: TRBJ2-5; d_call: TRBD1; clone_size: -; v_call: TRBV7-9; cdr3_aa: CASSFPGGLYQETQYF; cdr3_nt: TGTGCCAGCAGCTTCCCAGGGGGCCTGTACCAAGAGACCCAGTACTTC
j_call: TRBJ2-7; d_call: -; clone_size: -; v_call: TRBV9; cdr3_aa: CASSVEFGGSYEQYF; cdr3_nt: TGTGCCAGCAGCGTAGAATTTGGGGGTTCCTACGAGCAGTACTTC
j_call: TRBJ1-4; d_call: TRBD1; clone_size: -; v_call: TRBV6-5; cdr3_aa: CASSYADRAEKLFF; cdr3_nt: TGTGCCAGCAGTTACGCGGACAGGGCGGAAAAACTGTTTTTT
j_call: TRBJ2-2; d_call: -; clone_size: -; v_call: TRBV18; cdr3_aa: CASSPWTSPNTGELFF; cdr3_nt: TGTGCCAGCTCACCTTGGACAAGCCCGAACACCGGGGAGCTGTTTTTT
j_call: TRBJ1-2; d_call: -; clone_size: once; v_call: TRBV19; cdr3_aa: CASSIIPPDSPQGYTF; cdr3_nt: TGTGCCAGTAGTATAATCCCCCCCGACAGCCCACAGGGCTACACCTTC
j_call: TRBJ2-1; d_call: -; clone_size: -; v_call: TRBV25-1; cdr3_aa: CASSGRHSRNEQFF; cdr3_nt: TGTGCCAGCAGTGGCAGGCACTCACGGAATGAGCAGTTCTTC
j_call: TRBJ2-7; d_call: -; clone_size: -; v_call: TRBV5-8; cdr3_aa: CASSLGKSSYEQYF; cdr3_nt: TGTGCCAGCAGCTTAGGCAAGAGCTCCTACGAGCAGTACTTC
j_call: TRBJ2-1; d_call: TRBD2; clone_size: -; v_call: TRBV28; cdr3_aa: CASSSVNLAGIGYNEQFF; cdr3_nt: TGTGCCAGCAGTTCCGTAAACTTAGCGGGAATAGGTTACAATGAGCAGTTCTTC
j_call: TRBJ1-5; d_call: -; clone_size: once; v_call: TRBV5-5; cdr3_aa: CASSRTGIYSNQPQHF; cdr3_nt: TGTGCCAGCAGCCGAACGGGAATATATAGCAATCAGCCCCAGCATTTT
j_call: TRBJ1-1; d_call: -; clone_size: -; v_call: TRBV6-1; cdr3_aa: CASSDFDRAAKGREDTEAFF; cdr3_nt: TGTGCCAGCAGTGATTTTGATAGGGCGGCAAAGGGCCGGGAGGACACTGAAGCTTTCTTT
j_call: TRBJ2-7; d_call: TRBD1; clone_size: -; v_call: TRBV19; cdr3_aa: CASSFQTGGPYEQYF; cdr3_nt: TGTGCCAGTAGTTTCCAGACAGGGGGCCCCTACGAGCAGTACTTC
j_call: TRBJ2-2; d_call: -; clone_size: -; v_call: TRBV30; cdr3_aa: CAWSVPTFFSPPNTGELFF; cdr3_nt: TGTGCCTGGAGTGTACCGACCTTTTTCTCTCCCCCGAACACCGGGGAGCTGTTTTTT
j_call: TRBJ2-7; d_call: -; clone_size: -; v_call: TRBV5-4; cdr3_aa: CASSLSVTGTHHTYEQYF; cdr3_nt: TGTGCCAGCAGCTTGTCCGTGACCGGGACCCACCACACGTACGAGCAGTACTTC
j_call: TRBJ2-1; d_call: -; clone_size: -; v_call: TRBV18; cdr3_aa: CASSPPSGEQFF; cdr3_nt: TGTGCCAGCTCACCACCTAGCGGTGAGCAGTTCTTC
j_call: TRBJ1-5; d_call: -; clone_size: -; v_call: TRBV10-2; cdr3_aa: CASSESHHRIFNQPQHF; cdr3_nt: TGCGCCAGCAGTGAGTCCCACCACAGGATATTCAATCAGCCCCAGCATTTT
j_call: TRBJ1-2; d_call: -; clone_size: -; v_call: TRBV2; cdr3_aa: CASSEALRREVWDGYTF; cdr3_nt: TGTGCCAGCAGTGAAGCGCTTCGCAGGGAAGTATGGGATGGCTACACCTTC
j_call: TRBJ1-3; d_call: -; clone_size: -; v_call: TRBV6-5; cdr3_aa: CASRLDARAGNTIYF; cdr3_nt: TGTGCCAGCAGGCTAGACGCAAGGGCTGGAAACACCATATATTTT